Listed below are T cell receptor beta chains from one sample, sequenced in a study of post-analysis software for immune sequencing data. TCRdb itself ran the PCR reads through MiXCR, one entry per CDR3 protein. This sample has 150,000 or so distinct CDR3 sequences; 35% to 40% occur once, and the top ten carry 28%. This sample comprised blood, obtained after autologous hematopoietic stem cell transplantation. The source of these receptors is a girl aged 10-17 years with multiple sclerosis. Both conserved end residues are part of each CDR3. D genes are given only for firm matches. Clone size is given for some rows only: seen once, a few or many times, or a class if the clone is expanded.

>TRBJ2-7|TRBD2|TRBV29-1|.
CSVEQTVGLAGAGEQYF
TGCAGCGTTGAACAAACCGTGGGACTAGCGGGAGCCGGCGAGCAGTACTTC
>TRBJ2-3|TRBD1|TRBV10-3|.
CAISETGQSTDTQYF
TGTGCCATCAGTGAAACGGGACAGAGCACAGATACGCAGTATTTT
>TRBJ2-1|.|TRBV27|.
CASSSPSDSTLNNEQFF
TGTGCCAGCAGTTCACCCTCGGACTCCACACTTAACAATGAGCAGTTCTTC
>TRBJ2-7|.|TRBV13|.
CASSLTKSYEQYF
TGTGCCAGCAGCTTAACAAAGTCCTACGAGCAGTACTTC
>TRBJ1-2|.|TRBV4-2|.
CASSPIEGRLNYGYTF
TGTGCCAGCAGCCCCATTGAGGGGCGCCTTAACTATGGCTACACCTTC
>TRBJ2-5|.|TRBV4-2|.
CASSQIGAEQYF
TGTGCCAGCAGCCAAATCGGCGCGGAGCAGTACTTC
>TRBJ2-6|TRBD1|TRBV3-1|few
CASSNRDRGSGANVLTF
TGTGCCAGCAGCAACCGGGACAGGGGGTCTGGGGCCAACGTCCTGACTTTC
>TRBJ1-2|.|TRBV14|few
CASRQTRGPYGYTF
TGTGCCAGCAGACAAACGAGGGGACCCTATGGCTACACCTTC
>TRBJ2-7|.|TRBV12-3/TRBV12-4|.
CASSLGGLANYEQYF
TGTGCCAGCAGTTTGGGGGGGCTAGCGAACTACGAGCAGTACTTC
>TRBJ2-3|.|TRBV10-3|few
CAISREPTGPTGNAHTDTQYF
TGTGCCATCAGCCGAGAACCTACAGGGCCGACGGGGAACGCACACACAGATACGCAGTATTTT
>TRBJ2-7|.|TRBV20-1|.
CSARDIAGVPPYEQYF
TGCAGTGCTAGAGATATCGCCGGGGTACCCCCCTACGAGCAGTACTTC
>TRBJ2-3|.|TRBV7-2|.
CASSFPRRGTDTQYF
TGTGCCAGCAGCTTCCCCCGACGGGGGACAGATACGCAGTATTTT
>TRBJ2-1|TRBD2|TRBV12-3/TRBV12-4|few
CASSPGTSGRFFNNEQFF
TGTGCCAGCAGCCCCGGGACTAGCGGGAGGTTCTTCAACAATGAGCAGTTCTTC
>TRBJ2-5|TRBD1|TRBV4-3|.
CASSPGQGIPETQYF
TGCGCCAGCAGCCCGGGACAGGGGATTCCAGAGACCCAGTACTTC
>TRBJ1-2|.|TRBV7-9|.
CASSPLRDSGYTF
TGTGCCAGCAGCCCTCTACGGGACTCTGGCTACACCTTC
>TRBJ1-2|.|TRBV5-1|few
CASSLRQGDGYTF
TGCGCCAGCAGCTTGAGGCAGGGCGATGGCTACACCTTC
>TRBJ2-1|.|TRBV12-3/TRBV12-4|.
CASSFYRGDNEQFF
TGTGCCAGCAGTTTTTACCGGGGTGACAATGAGCAGTTCTTC
>TRBJ2-1|.|TRBV7-6|few
CASSLGTRTEEQFF
TGTGCCAGCAGCTTAGGTACCCGGACAGAGGAGCAGTTCTTC
>TRBJ2-1|.|TRBV5-1|few
CASSFGGTIYNEQFF
TGCGCCAGCAGCTTCGGGGGGACAATTTACAATGAGCAGTTCTTC
>TRBJ1-5|.|TRBV11-2|few
CASSSGTAQPQHF
TGTGCCAGCAGCTCGGGGACGGCTCAGCCCCAGCATTTT
>TRBJ2-1|TRBD2|TRBV30|.
CAWSVFRLAGPNEQFF
TGTGCCTGGAGTGTCTTTCGACTAGCGGGCCCTAATGAGCAGTTCTTC
>TRBJ2-5|TRBD1|TRBV5-1|.
CASSQQGVQETQYF
TGCGCCAGCAGTCAACAGGGGGTTCAAGAGACCCAGTACTTC
>TRBJ2-1|.|TRBV4-3|.
CASSQDLMGSYNEQFF
TGCGCCAGCAGCCAAGATCTGATGGGCTCCTACAATGAGCAGTTCTTC
>TRBJ1-1|.|TRBV27|few
CASSFGVHTEAFF
TGTGCCAGCAGTTTTGGGGTTCACACTGAAGCTTTCTTT
>TRBJ2-1|TRBD2|TRBV5-5|few
CASSLLAAYNEQFF
TGTGCCAGCAGCTTGCTAGCGGCCTACAATGAGCAGTTCTTC
>TRBJ1-2|.|TRBV4-1|.
CASRQGDGYTF
TGCGCCAGCAGACAGGGAGATGGCTACACCTTC
>TRBJ2-5|TRBD2|TRBV20-1|.
CSAEIPGLVTETQYF
TGCAGTGCTGAGATCCCGGGACTAGTCACAGAGACCCAGTACTTC
>TRBJ2-4|.|TRBV14|.
CASSQQGLAKNIQYF
TGTGCCAGCAGCCAACAGGGGCTAGCCAAAAACATTCAGTACTTC
>TRBJ2-1|.|TRBV27|.
CVSSLSAAGTPTYNNEQFF
TGTGTCAGCAGTTTATCGGCCGCGGGGACCCCAACCTACAACAATGAGCAGTTCTTC
>TRBJ2-1|.|TRBV10-3|once
CATSTGPYTEQFF
TGTGCCACCAGTACCGGACCATATACTGAGCAGTTCTTC
>TRBJ1-1|.|TRBV12-3/TRBV12-4|.
CASRPGGGGTEAFF
TGTGCCAGCAGACCCGGGGGGGGAGGAACTGAAGCTTTCTTT
>TRBJ1-5|TRBD1|TRBV7-2|.
CASSSVQGGNQPQHF
TGTGCCAGCAGCTCAGTTCAGGGGGGCAATCAGCCCCAGCATTTT
>TRBJ2-1|.|TRBV11-2|many
CASSRTRNEQFF
TGTGCCAGCAGTCGAACCCGCAATGAGCAGTTCTTC
>TRBJ2-3|TRBD2|TRBV11-2|.
CASSNKGGSGDTQYF
TGTGCCAGCAGCAATAAGGGCGGGAGTGGGGATACGCAGTATTTT
>TRBJ2-3|TRBD2|TRBV30|.
CAWIGAGSGKTDTQYF
TGTGCCTGGATTGGGGCGGGTAGCGGGAAAACAGATACGCAGTATTTT
>TRBJ1-1|.|TRBV20-1|.
CSARDPGHPNTEAFF
TGCAGTGCTAGAGATCCGGGACATCCGAACACTGAAGCTTTCTTT
>TRBJ2-3|.|TRBV27|.
CASSLGAATDTQYF
TGTGCCAGCAGTCTTGGGGCGGCCACAGATACGCAGTATTTT
>TRBJ2-3|TRBD2|TRBV12-3/TRBV12-4|few
CASSILAGAVDTQYF
TGTGCCAGCAGTATCCTAGCGGGAGCCGTGGATACGCAGTATTTT
>TRBJ2-7|.|TRBV28|.
CASSFSTGTLTYEQYF
TGTGCCAGCAGTTTTTCGACCGGGACATTGACCTACGAGCAGTACTTC
>TRBJ2-3|TRBD2|TRBV9|few
CASNRAGVSTDTQYF
TGTGCCAGCAACCGAGCGGGAGTAAGCACAGATACGCAGTATTTT
>TRBJ2-1|.|TRBV7-8|.
CASSLGGSLYNEQFF
TGTGCCAGCAGTCTGGGTGGGAGTCTCTACAATGAGCAGTTCTTC